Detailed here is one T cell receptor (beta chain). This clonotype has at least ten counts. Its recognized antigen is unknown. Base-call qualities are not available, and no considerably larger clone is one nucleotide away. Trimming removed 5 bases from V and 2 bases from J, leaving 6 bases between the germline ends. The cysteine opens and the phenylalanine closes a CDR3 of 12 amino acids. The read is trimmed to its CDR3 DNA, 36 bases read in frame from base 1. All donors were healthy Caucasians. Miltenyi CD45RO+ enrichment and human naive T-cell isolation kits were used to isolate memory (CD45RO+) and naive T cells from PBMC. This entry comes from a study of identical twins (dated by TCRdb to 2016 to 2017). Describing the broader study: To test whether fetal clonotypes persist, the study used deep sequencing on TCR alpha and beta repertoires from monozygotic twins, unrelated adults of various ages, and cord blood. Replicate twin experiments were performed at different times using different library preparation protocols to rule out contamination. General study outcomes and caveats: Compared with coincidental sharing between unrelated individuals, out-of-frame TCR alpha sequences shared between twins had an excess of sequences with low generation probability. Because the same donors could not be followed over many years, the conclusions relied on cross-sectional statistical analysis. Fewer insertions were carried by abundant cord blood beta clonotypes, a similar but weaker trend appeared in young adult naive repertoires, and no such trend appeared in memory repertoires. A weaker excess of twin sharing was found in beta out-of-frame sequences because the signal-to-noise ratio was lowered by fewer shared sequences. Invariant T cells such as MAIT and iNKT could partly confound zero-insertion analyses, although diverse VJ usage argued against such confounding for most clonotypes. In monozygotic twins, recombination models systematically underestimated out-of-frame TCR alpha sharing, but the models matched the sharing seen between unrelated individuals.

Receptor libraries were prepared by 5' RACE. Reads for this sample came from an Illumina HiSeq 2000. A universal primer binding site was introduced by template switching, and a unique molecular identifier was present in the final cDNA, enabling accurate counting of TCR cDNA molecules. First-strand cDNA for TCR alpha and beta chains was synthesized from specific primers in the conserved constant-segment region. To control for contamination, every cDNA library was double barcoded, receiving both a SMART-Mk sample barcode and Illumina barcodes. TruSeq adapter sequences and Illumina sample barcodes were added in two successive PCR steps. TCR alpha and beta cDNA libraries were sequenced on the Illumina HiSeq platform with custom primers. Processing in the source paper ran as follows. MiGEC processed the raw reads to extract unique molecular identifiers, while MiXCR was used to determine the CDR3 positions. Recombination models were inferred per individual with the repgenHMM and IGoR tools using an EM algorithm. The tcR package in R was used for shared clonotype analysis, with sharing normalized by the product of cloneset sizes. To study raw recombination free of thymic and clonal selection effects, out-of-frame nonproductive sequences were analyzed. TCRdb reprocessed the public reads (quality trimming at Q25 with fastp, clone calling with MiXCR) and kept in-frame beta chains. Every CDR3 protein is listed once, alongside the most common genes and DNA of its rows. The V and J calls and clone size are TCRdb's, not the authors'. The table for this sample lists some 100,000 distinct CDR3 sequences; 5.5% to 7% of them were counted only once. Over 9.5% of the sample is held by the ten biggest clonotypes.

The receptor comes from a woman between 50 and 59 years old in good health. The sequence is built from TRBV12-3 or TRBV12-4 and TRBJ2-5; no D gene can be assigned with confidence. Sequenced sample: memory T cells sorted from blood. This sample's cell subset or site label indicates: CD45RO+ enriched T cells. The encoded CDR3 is CASSLIQETQYF. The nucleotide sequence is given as TGTGCCAGCAGTCTTATACAAGAGACCCAGTACTTC.